This is a list of T cell receptor beta chains from one sample in a study of CD8 T cells in ankylosing spondylitis. Using its own MiXCR run on the 5' RACE reads, TCRdb lists one record per CDR3 protein. Counted here are some 330,000 distinct CDR3 sequences, 7% to 9% occurring once; the ten biggest clones make up approximately 15%. The sequenced sample consisted of blood, either unsorted or a sorted T cell fraction (not recorded which). All receptors derive from a male donor with ankylosing spondylitis. The CDR3 runs from the conserved cysteine through the conserved F or W. Fields, in order: J gene, V gene, clone size, D gene, CDR3 DNA, CDR3 protein. A D gene is named only where the DNA matches it firmly. Not all rows give a size; the values are once, few, many and, for expanded clones, a class.

>TRBJ2-2|TRBV9|few|TRBD2
TGTGCCAGCAGCGTAGGGGATAGCGGGAGGAACACCGGGGAGCTGTTTTTT
CASSVGDSGRNTGELFF
>TRBJ2-3|TRBV29-1|many|TRBD1
TGCAGCGTTGAAAACAGGGGGACAACTGATACGCAGTATTTT
CSVENRGTTDTQYF
>TRBJ1-1|TRBV6-1|few|-
TGTGCCACAAGCGTATCGGGGACCAACACTGAAGCTTTCTTT
CATSVSGTNTEAFF
>TRBJ2-7|TRBV5-6|few|TRBD1
TGTGCCAGCAGCTGGACAGGGTTATCCTACGAGCAGTACTTC
CASSWTGLSYEQYF
>TRBJ1-4|TRBV4-1|few|TRBD1
TGCGCCAGCAGCCAACTACACACCGGGACAGGGTATTCAACTAATGAAAAACTGTTTTTT
CASSQLHTGTGYSTNEKLFF
>TRBJ2-5|TRBV4-1|few|-
TGCGCCAGCAGCCAAGCCCCGACCGGGACAAGCTACCAAGAGACCCAGTACTTC
CASSQAPTGTSYQETQYF
>TRBJ2-7|TRBV5-1|-|TRBD1
TGCGCCAGCAGCTTGGCTGGGGACAGAGGCAGGGAGCAGTACTTC
CASSLAGDRGREQYF
>TRBJ2-2|TRBV6-5|many|TRBD2
TGTGCCAGCAGTTATCTGGGCGGGAGCGTTGGCGGGGAGCTGTTTTTT
CASSYLGGSVGGELFF
>TRBJ2-1|TRBV29-1|few|-
TGCAGCGTTGAAAACGGGCCCCCCCCGTTCTTC
CSVENGPPPFF
>TRBJ2-7|TRBV12-3/TRBV12-4|few|TRBD1
TGTGCCAGCAGTTTTTTACAGGGGGCGCCGTCCTACGAGCAGTACTTC
CASSFLQGAPSYEQYF
>TRBJ1-5|TRBV20-1|many|-
TGCAGTGCTAGTCACAGGGACAATCAGCCCCAGCATTTT
CSASHRDNQPQHF
>TRBJ1-6|TRBV3-1|-|-
TGTGCCAGTCATGCGGGACGCATTTTCTCACCCCTCCACTTT
CASHAGRIFSPLHF
>TRBJ1-2|TRBV7-9|few|-
TGTGCCAGCAGCGGATCGGGCTATGGCTACACCTTC
CASSGSGYGYTF
>TRBJ2-3|TRBV28|few|TRBD1
TGTGCCAGCAACAGTGGGTCCGGGACAGGGGACCGAGATACGCAGTATTTT
CASNSGSGTGDRDTQYF
>TRBJ1-5|TRBV7-2|-|-
TGTGCCAGCAGCTTAGTAACGGGTGTTTGGCCCCAGCATTTT
CASSLVTGVWPQHF
>TRBJ2-5|TRBV2|-|-
TGTGCCAGCAGGGACCAGGGTTGGACCCAGTACTTC
CASRDQGWTQYF
>TRBJ1-1|TRBV30|-|-
TGTGCCTGGGACACTACCGGGCGAGGCACTGAAGCTTTCTTT
CAWDTTGRGTEAFF
>TRBJ2-3|TRBV5-1|few|-
TGCGCCAGCAGCTTACTAGTGGGTACGCAGTATTTT
CASSLLVGTQYF
>TRBJ2-2|TRBV13|many|TRBD2
TGTGCCACCCGAGGGAGGGTCCGCAACACCGGGGAGCTGTTTTTT
CATRGRVRNTGELFF
>TRBJ2-2|TRBV20-1|-|-
TGCAGTGCTACGGGGAACACCGGGGAGCTGTTTTTT
CSATGNTGELFF
>TRBJ2-7|TRBV6-5|many|TRBD2
TGTGCCAGCAGTTACTCGCCTAGCGGGACCTACGAGCAGTACTTC
CASSYSPSGTYEQYF
>TRBJ2-4|TRBV12-3/TRBV12-4|-|-
TGTGCCAGCAGCCTGGACCGCCCCATGGTTCAGTACTTC
CASSLDRPMVQYF
>TRBJ2-2|TRBV6-1|-|TRBD2
TGTGCCAGCAAACAGTTAGTAGCGGGCTACACCGGGGAGCTGTTTTTT
CASKQLVAGYTGELFF
>TRBJ2-2|TRBV12-3/TRBV12-4|many|-
TGTGCCAGCAGAGGGGGGCCCGCGAACACCGGGGAGCTGTTTTTT
CASRGGPANTGELFF
>TRBJ2-3|TRBV28|many|-
TGTGCCAGCTTGGGGGCCACAGATACGCAGTATTTT
CASLGATDTQYF
>TRBJ2-1|TRBV27|-|-
TGTGCCAGCAGTGACCTGGAGTCAGCCCCCAGCCCATACAATGAGCAGTTCTTC
CASSDLESAPSPYNEQFF
>TRBJ2-5|TRBV4-1|many|TRBD2
TGCGCCAGCAGCCTCAATACCGTAGCGGGAGGGCCGGAGACCCAGTACTTC
CASSLNTVAGGPETQYF
>TRBJ2-1|TRBV2|few|-
TGTGCCAGCACTGGGGGATTTAGGAGGGGGAGGGCTTACAATGAGCAGTTCTTC
CASTGGFRRGRAYNEQFF
>TRBJ2-2|TRBV12-3/TRBV12-4|many|-
TGTGCCAGCAGTTTCCAACTGTCGAACACCGGGGAGCTGTTTTTT
CASSFQLSNTGELFF
>TRBJ1-1|TRBV10-3|many|-
TGTGCCACCACCCAAGCTCAGGGGAGCACTGAAGCTTTCTTT
CATTQAQGSTEAFF
>TRBJ2-1|TRBV28|many|-
TGTGCCAGCAGTTCCCTGGGCTCCTACAATGAGCAGTTCTTC
CASSSLGSYNEQFF
>TRBJ2-4|TRBV7-9|-|-
TGTGCCAGCAGCCGGAGGTCGGCAGGGCTGAACATTCAGTACTTC
CASSRRSAGLNIQYF